This TCR beta chain was documented in a study of radiotherapy plus CTLA-4 blockade in lung cancer. Study outcomes and limitations: Expansion of tumor-derived TCR clones was observed in blood after radiotherapy plus ipilimumab.

The protocol was immunoSEQ multiplex PCR, while the TCRdb copy is restricted to in-frame clones and leaves out a portion. The table shows 60,000 to 75,000 clones, with less than 85% occurring only once. This CDR3 is built from 15 residues. Germline V CDR1 and CDR2: SGHDT, YYEEEE. V was pared by 1 base and J by 3 bases, with 5 bases of the junction left unmatched. This clone was recorded only once. The antigen remains unidentified. J is TRBJ2-7 and V is TRBV5-6; the match to TRBD1 covers 9 bases. The sequencing here drew on peripheral blood, taken from a patient treated with radiotherapy plus ipilimumab. The sequence came from a human donor with non-small cell lung cancer whose response to radiotherapy plus ipilimumab could not be evaluated. Some clones in this sample may be carry-over from other donors' samples. The CDR3 loop is CASSLFRQGVYEQYF. Written as DNA, the CDR3 is TGTGCCAGCAGCTTGTTTAGACAGGGGGTCTACGAGCAGTACTTC.